Listed here is a single TCR beta chain. There are 15 residues in the CDR3. V was pared by 7 bases and J by 4 bases, with 19 bases between. Germline V gives CDR1 MNHEY, CDR2 SVGAGI. Method: immunoSEQ multiplex PCR; TCRdb's copy keeps in-frame clones and lacks some. The sample contains approximately 60,000 clones, more than 80% of which appear only once. This entry comes from a study of OX40 agonist ivuxolimab in advanced cancers. The overall study: Three patients, one with hepatocellular carcinoma and two with cutaneous melanoma, achieved partial responses.

The sequence came from an adult with an advanced solid tumor such as melanoma, head and neck, liver or kidney cancer. This specimen was CD4+ or CD8+ T cells sorted from blood, taken in a trial of the OX40 agonist ivuxolimab. The gene calls are TRBV6-5 and TRBJ1-2; D may be TRBD1 (5 bases). The CDR3 region is CASTPGLRRGYGYTF. CDR3 bases: TGTGCCAGCACCCCCGGACTCCGAAGGGGCTATGGCTACACCTTC.